This entry features one T cell receptor beta chain sequence. Its antigen is not identified. Healthy donors of bone marrow made up the group. There are 13 residues in the CDR3. The V and J ends lost 2 bases and 6 bases respectively, with 7 bases between them. Germline-derived CDR1 and CDR2 are MNHEY and SVGAGI. PCR employed 60 Vbeta and 13 Jbeta primers. TCRdb's copy holds only in-frame clones and misses some; the assay was immunoSEQ multiplex PCR. This sample has 180,000 or so clones, with roughly 80% found just once. The sample belongs to a study of cytomegalovirus exposure and HLA in healthy donors. General observations from the study: TCR beta V segments were, for the most part, productive about 87% or about 30% of the time in an earlier analysis. Altogether, 160 or so TCR beta chains were recorded as cytomegalovirus-associated. HLA restriction was apparent for most CMV-associated TCR beta chains in a later analysis.

Sequencing was performed on PBMCs. The clonotype originates from a female donor in good health and CMV-seronegative. The chain combines TRBV6-5 with TRBJ2-2; no clear D. The CDR3 region has the DNA TGTGCCAGCAGTTACCTACCGGCCGGGGAGCTGTTTTTT. Protein: CASSYLPAGELFF.